What follows describes a single TCR beta chain. The protocol was immunoSEQ multiplex PCR, while the TCRdb copy is restricted to in-frame clones and leaves out a portion. The sample has fewer than 120,000 clones, 60% to 80% seen once. The data were taken from a study of blood T cell repertoires in COVID-19. Trimming stripped 9 bases from V and 4 bases from J, with 15 bases between. The CDR3 is 13 amino acids. Germline V gene sequence: CDR1 SNHLY, CDR2 FYNNEI. The clonotype comes from a woman older than 75 with active or convalescent COVID-19. V gene TRBV2 combines with J gene TRBJ1-1; D unresolved. The sample consisted of peripheral blood. The chain's CDR3 is CARRTGWSTEAFF. CDR3 bases: TGTGCCAGACGCACGGGTTGGAGCACTGAAGCTTTCTTT.